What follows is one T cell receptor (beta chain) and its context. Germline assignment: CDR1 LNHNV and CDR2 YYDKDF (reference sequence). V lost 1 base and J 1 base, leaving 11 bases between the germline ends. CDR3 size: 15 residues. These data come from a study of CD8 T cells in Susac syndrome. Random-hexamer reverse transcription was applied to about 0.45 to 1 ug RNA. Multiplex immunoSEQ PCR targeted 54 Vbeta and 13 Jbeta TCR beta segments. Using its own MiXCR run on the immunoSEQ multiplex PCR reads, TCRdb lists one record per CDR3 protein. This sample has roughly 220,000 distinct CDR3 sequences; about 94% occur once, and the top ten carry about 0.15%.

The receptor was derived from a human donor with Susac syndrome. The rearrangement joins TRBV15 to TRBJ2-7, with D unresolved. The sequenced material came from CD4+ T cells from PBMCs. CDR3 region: CATSRAPGSSYEQYF. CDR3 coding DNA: TGTGCCACCAGCAGAGCACCGGGTAGTTCCTACGAGCAGTACTTC.